Included here is one T cell receptor (beta chain) sequence, with context. Its target antigen remains unknown. One base away there is no much larger clone; base qualities are not given. The data derive from a study of T cell responses to AZD1222 COVID-19 vaccine (dated by TCRdb to the early 2020s). For the wider study: AZD1222 recipients with second doses at about 4 weeks or about 12 weeks were pooled, because spike-specific TCR depth and breadth did not differ between schedules. TCR sequencing was performed for 230 to 250 trial participants, of whom about 200 were given two doses of AZD1222 and some 26 were given two doses of MenACWY control vaccine. Enrollment into the trials was organized by age into subgroups of 18-55, 56-69 and 70-plus years, and those subgroups contained roughly 150, 30 and 60 TCR-sequenced participants, respectively. The investigation overall reported the following: Participants were mostly white British and included more females than males, and it was suggested by the authors that clonal diversity may have been underestimated. Because no day 14 peak-response samples were available, the repertoires could be characterized only after the peak T cell response. Conclusions about previously exposed vaccinees were limited because only a handful of AZD1222 recipients were SARS-CoV-2 seropositive at baseline. Reportedly, close to half of the unique spike-specific TCRs recognized epitopes lying outside the regions that are mutated in the B.1.351 and B.1.1.7 variants. Spike-specific TCR breadth and depth rose significantly after two AZD1222 doses compared with day 0 and with MenACWY recipients. In the small 56-69-year group, the increase in depth fell short of significance, most likely because of low power. The vaccine-associated CD4 TCRs covered the entire spike protein, and the dominant responses fell in regions 160-218 and 743-854.

Per the germline V gene (reference sequence), LGHDT is the CDR1 and YNNKEL is the CDR2. V was cut back by 1 base and J by 7 bases, leaving a gap of 14 bases between them. The CDR3 covers 15 residues, taking in both the cysteine and the phenylalanine. This entry keeps only the CDR3 DNA: 45 bases, framed from base 1. The CDR3 regions of human TCRbeta chains were analyzed by immunosequencing. The authors' analysis ran thus. Repertoire TCRs were matched against a reference library of SARS-CoV-2-specific TCRs generated with the MIRA antigen-specificity platform. Breadth was defined as the fraction of unique TCRs that were SARS-CoV-2-associated. Depth was defined as the fraction of total T cells that were SARS-CoV-2-associated. Using the MIRA data, each spike-specific TCR was mapped to the spike region that the TCR reacts to and placed in a CD4 or CD8 class. Log10-transformed breadth and depth values were compared by one-way ANOVA with Sidak's multiple comparisons tests. Entries here come from immuneACCESS through TCRdb and include only in-frame sequences with V and J called. Some clones fail to appear in such tables; in the studies checked, an unresolved V gene covers under half of the shortfall, and the cause of the remainder is unknown. V, J and clone size derive from that table, while D and trimming were established from the DNA sequence. Within this sample are about 97,000 clones, with approximately 91% of them counted one time only. The ten largest clonotypes hold about 2.5% of the sample.

This specimen's time point label, per the study, means: baseline before first vaccination. The vaccinee samples were drawn from two UK trials, COV001 and COV002, one of which was a single-blind randomized controlled phase 2/3 trial testing AZD1222 (ChAdOx1 nCoV-19) in healthy adults. For TCRbeta chain sequencing, PBMC samples were collected from trial participants at day 0 and at day 28 after the second dose. Sequencing was performed on peripheral blood, taken on day 0 of AZD1222 vaccination. This clonotype originated in an adult in good health. The receptor chain draws on TRBV3-1 (or the pseudogene TRBV3-2) and TRBJ2-1; the D gene is possibly TRBD2, with 5 bases matching. The CDR3 region reads CASSQGGGPRNEQFF. The DNA sequence is given as TGTGCCAGCAGCCAAGGCGGCGGGCCGAGGAATGAGCAGTTCTTC.